The entry below describes one T cell receptor beta chain. The cohort comprised adults aged 18 to 89 years residing in 20 to 30 US areas. This entry belongs to a study of blood T cell repertoires in COVID-19. Study as a whole: Researchers got acute and convalescent COVID-19 samples from the United States, Italy and Spain. The cDNA or gDNA used as material had been derived from T cells, B-cell-depleted T cells, or PBMCs.

This CDR3 is built from 18 residues. CDR1 is SGHTA, CDR2 FQGNSA, per germline. V was clipped by 6 bases and J by 0 bases; unmatched bases: 16. Original handling: Using reference gene primer amplification, nucleated cell counts were estimated. The table came from immunoSEQ multiplex PCR; TCRdb's copy has only in-frame clones and leaves some out. V, J and clone size reflect that table, while D and trimming were determined from the DNA. The sample contains 200,000 to 300,000 clones, approximately 88% of which appear only once. The V call is TRBV7-2, the J call TRBJ1-1; 7 bases line up with TRBD1. This clonotype was obtained from a woman aged 40-49 years with acute COVID-19. The material sequenced was PBMCs or T cells enriched from blood (not recorded which). CDR3 coding DNA: TGTGCCAGCAGGCGGAGACAGGGCGAGCGTCCCATGAACACTGAAGCTTTCTTT. Its translation is CASRRRQGERPMNTEAFF.